One TCR beta chain is described in this entry. These data are taken from a study of blood T cell repertoires in COVID-19. Overall study: Sites in the United States, Italy and Spain provided acute and convalescent COVID-19 samples. T cells, B-cell-depleted T cells, or PBMCs supplied cDNA or gDNA.

As originally analysed: Estimated nucleated cell counts came from reference gene primer amplification. Clones were read by immunoSEQ multiplex PCR, and TCRdb kept only the in-frame ones, dropping some. V and J calls and clone size are copied from that table; D and trimming were computed from the DNA. Of 120,000 or so clones detected, more than 70% appear once; the ten largest clones hold 1.5% to 1.9%. This TCR was recovered from a human donor in a cohort sampled during active COVID-19. Sequencing input: peripheral blood.

The CDR3 DNA reads as TGTGCCAGCAGCTTTGCAAGGGGATCCTATAATTCACCCCTCCACTTT. Translating gives CASSFARGSYNSPLHF. The chain recombines TRBV5-5 with TRBJ1-6; tentative D call: TRBD1 (5 bases). The CDR3 has 16 amino acids. Trimming stripped 2 bases from V and 1 base from J, with 10 bases between. Per germline, CDR1 SGHKS and CDR2 YYEKEE (reference sequence). Full variable domain (outside the CDR3, taken from reference TRBV5-5 and TRBJ1-6): DAGVTQSPTHLIKTRGQQVTLRCSPISGHKSVSWYQQVLGQGPQFIFQYYEKEERGRGNFPDRFSARQFPNYSSELNVNALLLGDSALYLCASSFARGSYNSPLHFGNGTRLTVT.